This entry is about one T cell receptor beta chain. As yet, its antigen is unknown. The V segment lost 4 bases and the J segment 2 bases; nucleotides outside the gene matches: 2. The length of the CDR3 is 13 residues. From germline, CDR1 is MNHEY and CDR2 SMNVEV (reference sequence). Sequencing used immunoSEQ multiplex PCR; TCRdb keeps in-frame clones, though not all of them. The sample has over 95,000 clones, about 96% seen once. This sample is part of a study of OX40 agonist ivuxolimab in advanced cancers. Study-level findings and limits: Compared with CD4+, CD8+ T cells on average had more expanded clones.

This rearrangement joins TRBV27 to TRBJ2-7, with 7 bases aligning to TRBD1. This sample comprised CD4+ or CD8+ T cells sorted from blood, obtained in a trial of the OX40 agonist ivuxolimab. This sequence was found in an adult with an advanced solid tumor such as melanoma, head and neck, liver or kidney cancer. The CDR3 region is CASSYGQAYEQYF. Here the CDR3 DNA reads TGTGCCAGCAGTTATGGACAGGCCTACGAGCAGTACTTC.